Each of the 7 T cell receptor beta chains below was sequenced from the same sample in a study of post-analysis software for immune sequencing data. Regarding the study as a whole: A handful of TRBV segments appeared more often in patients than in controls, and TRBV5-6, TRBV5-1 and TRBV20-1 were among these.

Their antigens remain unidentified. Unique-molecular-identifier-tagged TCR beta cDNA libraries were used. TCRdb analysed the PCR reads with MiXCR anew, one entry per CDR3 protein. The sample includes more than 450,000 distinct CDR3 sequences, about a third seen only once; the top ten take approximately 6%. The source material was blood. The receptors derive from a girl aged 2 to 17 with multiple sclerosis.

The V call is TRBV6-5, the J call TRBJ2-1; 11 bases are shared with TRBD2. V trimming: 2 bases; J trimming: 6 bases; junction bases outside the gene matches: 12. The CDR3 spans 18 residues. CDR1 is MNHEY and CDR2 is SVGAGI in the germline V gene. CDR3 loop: CASSYTSGGAPGFNEQFF. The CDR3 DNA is TGTGCCAGCAGTTACACTAGCGGGGGAGCCCCTGGTTTCAATGAGCAGTTCTTC.

CDR3 nucleotide sequence: TGCGCCAGCAGGGACAACAACAATGAGCAGTACTTC. Protein product: CASRDNNNEQYF. The chain couples TRBV10-1 to TRBJ2-5, with a possible D match to TRBD1 (5 bases). The CDR3 runs 12 residues. The germline V gene has CDR1 WNHNN and CDR2 SYGVQD (reference sequence). V was trimmed by 6 bases and J by 11 bases, leaving 16 bases between them.

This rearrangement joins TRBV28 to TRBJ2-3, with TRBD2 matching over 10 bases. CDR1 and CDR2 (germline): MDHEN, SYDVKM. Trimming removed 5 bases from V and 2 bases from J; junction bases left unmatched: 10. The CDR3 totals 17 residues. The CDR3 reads CASSPPLLAGATDTQYF. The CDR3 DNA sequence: TGTGCCAGCAGTCCACCCCTCCTAGCGGGGGCCACAGATACGCAGTATTTT.

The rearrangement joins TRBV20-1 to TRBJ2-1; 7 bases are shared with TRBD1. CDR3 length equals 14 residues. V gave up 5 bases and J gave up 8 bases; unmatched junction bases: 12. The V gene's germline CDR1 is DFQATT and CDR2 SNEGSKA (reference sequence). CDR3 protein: CSARTGRQADEQFF. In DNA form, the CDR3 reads TGCAGTGCTCGGACAGGCCGACAAGCGGATGAGCAGTTCTTC.

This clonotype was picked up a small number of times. CDR3 residues: CASSPPTPNEKLFF. CDR3 coding DNA: TGTGCCAGCTCACCACCGACCCCGAATGAAAAACTGTTTTTT. This rearrangement joins TRBV18 to TRBJ1-4; D gene uncertain. This CDR3 spans 14 amino acids. The V end was cut by 0 bases, the J end by 5 bases, with 7 bases between. The germline V gene encodes CDR1 KGHSH and CDR2 LQKENI.

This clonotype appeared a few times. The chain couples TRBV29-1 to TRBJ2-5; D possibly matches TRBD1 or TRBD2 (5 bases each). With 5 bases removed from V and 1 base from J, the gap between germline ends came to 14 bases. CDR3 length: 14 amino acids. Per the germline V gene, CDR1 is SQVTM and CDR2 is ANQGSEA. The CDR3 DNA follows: TGCAGCGTTCACCGGGACGGCTTCCAAGAGACCCAGTACTTC. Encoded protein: CSVHRDGFQETQYF.

The CDR3 is CASSWILTDTQYF. CDR3 nucleotides: TGTGCCAGCAGCTGGATCCTCACAGATACGCAGTATTTT. This chain connects TRBV11-2 to TRBJ2-3; D unresolved. Germline assignment: CDR1 SGHAT and CDR2 FQNNGV. Between the trimmed V and J ends, which lost 4 bases and 2 bases, there was a span of 7 bases. There are 13 residues in the CDR3.